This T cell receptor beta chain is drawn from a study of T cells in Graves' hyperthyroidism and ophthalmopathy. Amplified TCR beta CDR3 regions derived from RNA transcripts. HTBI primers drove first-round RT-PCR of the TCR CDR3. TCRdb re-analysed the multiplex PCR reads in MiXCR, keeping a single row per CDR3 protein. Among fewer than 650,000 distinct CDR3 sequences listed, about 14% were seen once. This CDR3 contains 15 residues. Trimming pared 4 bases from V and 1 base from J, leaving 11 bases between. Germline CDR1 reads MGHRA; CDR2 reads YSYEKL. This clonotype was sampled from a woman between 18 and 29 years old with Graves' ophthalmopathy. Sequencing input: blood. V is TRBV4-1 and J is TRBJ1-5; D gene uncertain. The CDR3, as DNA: TGCGCCAGCAGCCCCGGGGAAGTAAGCAATCAGCCCCAGCATTTT. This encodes CASSPGEVSNQPQHF.